These 4 T cell receptor beta chains originate from one sample sequenced in a study of response to subunit inactivated influenza vaccine (dated by TCRdb to the late 2010s). The library was obtained by RT-PCR. TCRdb lists the instrument as Illumina HiSeq 2500. Using fastp trimming at Q25 and MiXCR clonotype assembly, TCRdb reanalyzed the public sequencing data and kept in-frame beta chains. Each record represents a unique CDR3 protein, reported with the most common genes and DNA among its rows. Across this sample there are more than 550,000 distinct CDR3 sequences, with roughly 12% seen only once. The ten biggest clones cover 11% of the sample. These data are also associated with another study on T cells expressing NK-cell markers. The second paper further reports: TCR beta cDNA libraries were made by 5'RACE template switching that added a universal primer site and unique molecular identifiers.

The source material was PBMCs from blood, sampled on the day of vaccination. All receptors come from a man aged 45 to 65 who received an inactivated influenza vaccine. Donor details come from another sample of the same person, matched by shared clones.

The chain employs TRBV20-1 and TRBJ2-7, with 8 bases matching TRBD1. The CDR3 spans 14 residues. Germline assignment: CDR1 DFQATT and CDR2 SNEGSKA (reference sequence). J gave up 3 bases and V 1 base, and 5 bases lay outside the gene matches. The DNA for the CDR3 is TGCAGTGCTAGAGTTGCGGACAGGGTCTACGAGCAGTACTTC. Its protein is CSARVADRVYEQYF.

V usage is TRBV27 and J usage is TRBJ2-7, with 8 bases identical to TRBD2. The CDR3 length is 13 residues. V shed 8 bases, J shed 3 bases, and the junction held 6 bases outside the gene matches. The V gene's germline CDR1 is MNHEY and CDR2 SMNVEV (reference sequence). The CDR3 reads CASARLAHYEQYF. The CDR3 DNA reads TGTGCCAGCGCGCGACTAGCGCACTACGAGCAGTACTTC.

This clonotype was counted between two and nine times. The V gene is TRBV4-2, the J gene TRBJ2-5; 11 nucleotides line up with TRBD2. The V gene end was trimmed by 4 bases and the J gene end by 4 bases; junction bases not matched to a gene: 2. The CDR3 consists of 14 residues. From germline, CDR1 is LGHNA and CDR2 YNFKEQ. CDR3 DNA: TGTGCCAGCAGCCCCGGGACTAGCGGAGAGACCCAGTACTTC. This gives the protein CASSPGTSGETQYF.

This clonotype appeared a few times. The chain carries TRBV20-1 and TRBJ2-1, with D tentatively TRBD2 (6 bases). CDR3 size: 13 residues. Germline CDR1 and CDR2: DFQATT and SNEGSKA (reference sequence). Trimming left V 3 bases short and J 5 bases short, with 11 bases between. The CDR3 protein is CSASGSGHNEQFF. In DNA, the CDR3 is TGCAGTGCTAGTGGTAGCGGTCACAATGAGCAGTTCTTC.